The 8 T cell receptor beta chains in this list originate from one sample, sequenced in a study of blood T cell repertoires in COVID-19. Measured with immunoSEQ multiplex PCR; TCRdb has only the in-frame clones, and not every one. Among some 340,000 clones, around 80% were seen once, and the ten largest hold 2.5% to 3%. What was sequenced was peripheral blood. These TCRs come from a man younger than 45 with active or convalescent COVID-19.

This rearrangement joins TRBV5-4 to TRBJ2-3; D remains ambiguous. Germline lookup yields CDR1 SGHNT and CDR2 YYREEE (reference sequence). V lost 0 bases and J lost 2, with 7 bases in between. This CDR3 comprises 14 residues. CDR3 sequence reads: CASSLEPYTDTQYF. The DNA of the CDR3 is TGTGCCAGCAGCTTGGAGCCCTACACAGATACGCAGTATTTT.

The rearrangement links TRBV2 to TRBJ2-7; 12 nucleotides align to TRBD1. The V gene end was trimmed by 6 bases and the J gene end by 4 bases; junction bases not matched to a gene: 7. This CDR3 region has 15 residues. From germline, CDR1 is SNHLY and CDR2 FYNNEI. The CDR3: CASRPPGQGAYEQYF. The DNA of the CDR3 is TGTGCCAGCAGGCCTCCGGGACAGGGGGCTTACGAGCAGTACTTC.

This rearrangement joins TRBV4-1 to TRBJ2-5, with TRBD2 as a possible D gene (6 bases). This CDR3 spans 14 amino acids. Germline V lookup: CDR1 MGHRA, CDR2 YSYEKL. Trimming took off 0 bases at V and 4 bases at J, with 9 bases between the two ends. As DNA, the CDR3 is TGCGCCAGCAGCCAAGAGAGACTAGGAGAGACCCAGTACTTC. It specifies CASSQERLGETQYF.

DNA for the CDR3: TGTGCCAGCTCACCATCCGGGACAGGGGGAAAAGGAAACACCATATATTTT. As protein: CASSPSGTGGKGNTIYF. The chain recombines TRBV18 with TRBJ1-3; 11 nucleotides align to TRBD1. The CDR3 runs to 17 residues. J gave up 4 bases and V 2 bases, and 7 bases lay outside the gene matches. Looked up from germline, CDR1 is KGHSH and CDR2 is LQKENI. The full variable domain, completed using reference TRBV18 and TRBJ1-3, is NAGVMQNPRHLVRRRGQEARLRCSPMKGHSHVYWYRQLPEEGLKFMVYLQKENIIDESGMPKERFSAEFPKEGPSILRIQQVVRGDSAAYFCASSPSGTGGKGNTIYFGEGSWLTVV.

This chain joins TRBV19 and TRBJ2-1, with a weak D call TRBD1 (5 bases). Trimming removed 9 bases at V and 1 base at J, with 13 bases between. The CDR3 is made up of 14 amino acids. From germline, CDR1 is LNHDA and CDR2 SQIVND (reference sequence). The CDR3 spells CASSKPGSYNEQFF. In nucleotides, the CDR3 is TGTGCCAGCAGCAAGCCAGGGTCCTACAATGAGCAGTTCTTC.

The chain couples TRBV11-2 to TRBJ2-7; 7 bases map to TRBD1. Germline V gene lookup returns CDR1 SGHAT and CDR2 FQNNGV. The CDR3 sequence is 15 residues long. V was pared by 1 base and J by 2 bases, with 5 bases of the junction left unmatched. This CDR3 reads CASSLGPGGTYEQYF. The CDR3 nucleotides read TGTGCCAGCAGCTTAGGACCAGGGGGAACCTACGAGCAGTACTTC.

The chain joins TRBV5-5 to TRBJ2-3; TRBD2 agrees at 15 bases. Trimming removed 3 bases from V and 6 bases from J; junction bases left unmatched: 8. This CDR3 is built from 17 residues. CDR1 and CDR2 from the germline V gene are SGHKS and YYEKEE (reference sequence). The chain's CDR3 is CASSSEGLAGGRDTQYF. The CDR3 DNA is TGTGCCAGCAGCTCAGAAGGACTAGCGGGGGGGCGGGATACGCAGTATTTT.

This rearrangement joins TRBV28 to TRBJ2-1; TRBD2 agrees at 10 bases. Germline CDR1 and CDR2: MDHEN and SYDVKM. V lost 6 bases, J lost 7 bases, and 6 bases stayed unmatched. The CDR3 is 14 amino acids. The CDR3 DNA reads TGTGCCAGCAGAAGCGGGAGGGCCCGGAATGAGCAGTTCTTC. It yields the protein CASRSGRARNEQFF.